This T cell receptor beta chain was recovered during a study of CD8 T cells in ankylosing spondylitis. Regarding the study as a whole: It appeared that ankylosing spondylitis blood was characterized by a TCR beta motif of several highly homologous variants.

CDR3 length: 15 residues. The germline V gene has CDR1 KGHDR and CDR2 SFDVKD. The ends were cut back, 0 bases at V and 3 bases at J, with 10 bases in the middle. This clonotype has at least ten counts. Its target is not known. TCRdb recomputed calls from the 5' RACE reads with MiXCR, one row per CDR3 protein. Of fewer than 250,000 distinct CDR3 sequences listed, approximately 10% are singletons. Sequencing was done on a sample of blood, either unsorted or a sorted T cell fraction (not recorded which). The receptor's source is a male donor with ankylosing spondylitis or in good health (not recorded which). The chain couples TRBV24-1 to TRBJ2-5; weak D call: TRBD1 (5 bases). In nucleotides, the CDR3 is TGTGCCACCAGTGATTTGCAGGGTCAGGAAGAGACCCAGTACTTC. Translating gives CATSDLQGQEETQYF.